These 21 T cell receptor beta chains share one sample of origin, sequenced in a study of siplizumab effects on memory and regulatory T cells. This table comes from immunoSEQ multiplex PCR, and its TCRdb copy is limited to in-frame clones, with some not included. Of tens of thousands of clones listed, under 98% were seen once; the top ten hold about 0.6%. Material: naive CD4+ T cells sorted from blood. The receptor set was obtained from a human donor in good health.

This clone has a handful of counts. V usage is TRBV5-4 and J usage is TRBJ1-1; no reliable D call. Germline assignment: CDR1 SGHNT and CDR2 YYREEE (reference sequence). Trimming cost V 0 bases and J 1 base, with 4 bases left between them. The CDR3 is made up of 13 amino acids. Here the CDR3 DNA reads TGTGCCAGCAGCTTGGACAGGAACACTGAAGCTTTCTTT. Amino acids: CASSLDRNTEAFF.

This clone was observed a few times. The chain uses TRBV19 and TRBJ2-7; no clear D gene. This CDR3 spans 13 amino acids. Trimming cost V 6 bases and J 0 bases, with 9 bases left between them. Germline CDR1 is LNHDA and CDR2 is SQIVND (reference sequence). CDR3 nucleotide sequence: TGTGCCAGTAGAGCCAGGAGCTCCTACGAGCAGTACTTC. This gives the protein CASRARSSYEQYF.

The chain employs TRBV7-9 and TRBJ2-1, with D possibly called TRBD1 or TRBD2 (7 bases each). This CDR3 is 18 amino acids long. Trimming left V 4 bases short and J 1 base short, with 20 bases between. Germline assignment: CDR1 SEHNR and CDR2 FQNEAQ (reference sequence). Here the CDR3 reads CASSSSGGAPGSYNEQFF. DNA of the CDR3: TGTGCCAGCAGCTCATCAGGGGGGGCCCCTGGGTCCTACAATGAGCAGTTCTTC.

The rearrangement links TRBV28 to TRBJ2-1; 11 positions agree with TRBD2. The CDR3 is 17 amino acids. The germline CDR1 and CDR2 sequences are MDHEN and SYDVKM. J lost 1 base, V lost 6 bases, and 8 bases had no gene match. CDR3 bases: TGTGCCAGCAGAACCACTAGCGGGAGTGGGTCCTACAATGAGCAGTTCTTC. Its protein product is CASRTTSGSGSYNEQFF.

This chain connects TRBV9 to TRBJ1-2; 7 bases map to TRBD1. In germline, CDR1 is SGDLS, CDR2 YYNGEE. V lost 1 base to trimming and J lost 6 bases; unmatched junction nucleotides: 9. This CDR3 has 15 amino acids. The CDR3 here is CASSVTHRGNNGYTF. The CDR3, as DNA: TGTGCCAGCAGCGTAACACACAGGGGAAACAATGGCTACACCTTC.

The chain combines TRBV18 with TRBJ2-5; D is uncertain. V gave up 1 base and J gave up 1 base, with 7 bases separating them. Germline V lookup: CDR1 KGHSH, CDR2 LQKENI. The CDR3 has 14 residues. CDR3 region: CASSPLPTQETQYF. CDR3 coding DNA: TGTGCCAGCTCACCACTTCCTACCCAAGAGACCCAGTACTTC.

J is TRBJ2-6 and V is TRBV28, with D uncertain. CDR3 size: 15 residues. Germline loops: CDR1 MDHEN, CDR2 SYDVKM. Trimming took 5 bases from V and 2 from J, leaving 10 bases between them. The CDR3 sequence: CASSVSGTGANVLTF. CDR3 sequence (DNA): TGTGCCAGCAGTGTATCTGGGACTGGGGCCAACGTCCTGACTTTC.

The V call is TRBV9, the J call TRBJ2-1; a possible D gene is TRBD2 (7 bases). This CDR3 has 15 amino acids. Germline V lookup: CDR1 SGDLS, CDR2 YYNGEE. V shed 4 bases and J shed 6 bases, with 17 bases lying between them. CDR3 DNA: TGTGCCAGCAGCTTCAGCCGGGGGGCGCCCAATGAGCAGTTCTTC. This sequence encodes CASSFSRGAPNEQFF.

The J gene is TRBJ2-7, the V gene TRBV7-6; 11 bases align to TRBD1. Germline V gene sequence: CDR1 SGHVS, CDR2 FNYEAQ. This CDR3 has 18 amino acids. V was clipped by 2 bases and J by 2 bases; unmatched bases: 11. The CDR3 DNA follows: TGTGCCAGCAGCTTAAGAGGACAGGGGGCAGGATTTCCCTACGAGCAGTACTTC. Amino acid sequence: CASSLRGQGAGFPYEQYF.

The gene calls are TRBV18 and TRBJ2-3; TRBD1 might be the D (6 bases). Trimming stripped 3 bases from V and 2 bases from J, with 18 bases between. CDR3 length equals 17 residues. In germline, CDR1 is KGHSH, CDR2 LQKENI. CDR3 region: CASSPLSSDRVTDTQYF. CDR3 sequence (DNA): TGTGCCAGCTCACCTCTTTCTTCGGACAGAGTCACAGATACGCAGTATTTT.

The J gene is TRBJ1-2, the V gene TRBV10-3, with D tentatively TRBD1 (5 bases). V lost 3 bases and J 8 bases, leaving 13 bases between the germline ends. Germline V gene sequence: CDR1 ENHRY, CDR2 SYGVKD. The length of the CDR3 is 13 residues. The CDR3 DNA reads as TGTGCCATCAGTGATAAGGGGCTAGGAGGCTACACCTTC. Amino acid sequence: CAISDKGLGGYTF.

V is TRBV28 and J is TRBJ1-5; D possibly corresponds to TRBD1 (5 bases). Per germline, CDR1 MDHEN and CDR2 SYDVKM. V was clipped by 6 bases and J by 6 bases, with 21 bases between them. The length of the CDR3 is 16 residues. This chain's CDR3 is CASRLGLWRGTQPQHF. DNA for the CDR3: TGTGCCAGCAGGTTGGGACTTTGGAGAGGTACTCAGCCCCAGCATTTT.

This chain links TRBV5-1 with TRBJ1-1; 10 bases are shared with TRBD1. CDR1 SGHRS and CDR2 YFSETQ come from the germline V gene. V trimming: 3 bases; J trimming: 3 bases; junction bases outside the gene matches: 2. This CDR3 contains 14 residues. CDR3 protein: CASSWTGGYTEAFF. CDR3 DNA: TGCGCCAGCAGCTGGACAGGGGGATACACTGAAGCTTTCTTT.

This chain uses TRBV21-1 with TRBJ2-5; no check of the table's D call, TRBD2, against the DNA was made. TRBV21-1 is a pseudogene segment. CDR3 length equals 16 residues. CDR3 in amino acids: CASSKVSLPNGETQYF. The CDR3 DNA reads as TGTGCCAGCAGCAAAGTGTCGTTGCCTAACGGGGAGACCCAGTACTTC.

The V and J genes are TRBV11-1 and TRBJ2-1; TRBD2 aligns across 10 bases. Trimming at V came to 5 bases and at J to 5 bases, leaving 6 bases not matched to a gene. The CDR3 covers 15 residues. CDR1 SGHAT and CDR2 FQDESV come from the germline V gene (reference sequence). CDR3: CASSNSGRTNNEQFF. The CDR3 DNA follows: TGTGCCAGCAGCAATAGCGGGAGGACCAACAATGAGCAGTTCTTC.

The rearrangement joins TRBV6-1 to TRBJ2-3; D is unresolved. V lost 3 bases to trimming and J lost 3 bases, with 10 bases between them. Germline CDR1 and CDR2: MNHNS and SASEGT. This CDR3 is 14 amino acids long. CDR3 DNA: TGTGCCAGCAGTGATTCACCGGGTACAGATACGCAGTATTTT. Protein: CASSDSPGTDTQYF.

V and J are TRBV5-5 and TRBJ1-4; TRBD1 is a possible D gene (5 bases). The V and J ends lost 6 bases and 8 bases respectively, with 17 bases between them. Germline V lookup: CDR1 SGHKS, CDR2 YYEKEE (reference sequence). This CDR3 is 14 amino acids long. CDR3 sequence reads: CASTSPGGIEKLFF. The CDR3 DNA reads as TGTGCCAGCACCTCCCCGGGGGGAATAGAAAAACTGTTTTTT.

V and J are TRBV28 and TRBJ2-7; D unresolved. Trimming removed 5 bases at V and 4 bases at J, with 18 bases between. The CDR3 runs to 15 residues. CDR1 is MDHEN, CDR2 SYDVKM, per germline. The CDR3 DNA reads TGTGCCAGCAGTAGACCCGCCCTGGGTGGATACGAGCAGTACTTC. It specifies CASSRPALGGYEQYF.

This sequence joins TRBV6-6 and TRBJ1-1, with D possibly matching TRBD1 (5 bases). Germline V gene data show CDR1 as MNHNY and CDR2 as SVGAGI (reference sequence). This CDR3 is built from 14 residues. Trimming stripped 0 bases from V and 1 base from J, with 6 bases between. Here the CDR3 DNA reads TGTGCCAGCAGTTACTCGAGGGGGAACACTGAAGCTTTCTTT. Protein product: CASSYSRGNTEAFF.

V and J are TRBV30 and TRBJ2-6; 10 nucleotides match TRBD1. The J segment lost 4 bases and the V segment lost 0 bases, leaving 9 bases of the junction unmatched. Germline-derived CDR1 and CDR2 are GTSNPN and SVGIG (reference sequence). This CDR3 has 18 amino acids. Written as DNA, the CDR3 is TGTGCCTGGAGTGTCCCGACAGGGGGCGCGACCGGGGCCAACGTCCTGACTTTC. Amino acid sequence: CAWSVPTGGATGANVLTF.

The chain recombines TRBV11-3 with TRBJ2-1, with 12 bases lining up with TRBD2. This CDR3 spans 16 amino acids. Per the germline V gene, CDR1 is SGHNT and CDR2 is YENEEA. Losses at the gene ends were 1 base for V and 9 bases for J; bases not matched to a gene: 7. CDR3 nucleotides: TGTGCCAGCAGCTTAGGTCGACTAGCGGGAGCTAGTGAGCAGTTCTTC. Translating gives CASSLGRLAGASEQFF.